These 19 T cell receptor beta chains were all obtained from the same sample, sequenced in a study of a mutant IDH1 vaccine in newly diagnosed glioma. The time point was: baseline, week 1 (first vaccination visit). Treatment in this sample: pre-vaccination baseline after standard-of-care therapy. Produced via immunoSEQ multiplex PCR; TCRdb's table is partial and in-frame only. The table has approximately 70,000 clones, roughly 85% seen once. The source material was PBMCs, sampled from a glioma patient treated with radiotherapy, temozolomide or both. All receptors derive from a man aged 25 to 45 with glioma.

This chain connects TRBV7-2 to TRBJ2-5; TRBD1 matches at 8 bases. CDR1 and CDR2 (germline): SGHTA, FQGNSA. This CDR3 contains 13 residues. The V and J ends lost 6 bases and 5 bases, in that order; junction bases with no gene match: 5. CDR3 bases: TGTGCCAGCAGAAAAACAGGGGGGGAGACCCAGTACTTC. Translating gives CASRKTGGETQYF. The whole variable domain, remainder taken from reference TRBV7-2 and TRBJ2-5, is GAGVSQSPSNKVTEKGKDVELRCDPISGHTALYWYRQSLGQGLEFLIYFQGNSAPDKSGLPSDRFSAERTGGSVSTLTIQRTQQEDSAVYLCASRKTGGETQYFGPGTRLLVL.

On this clone: Distinct nucleotide sequences in the sample also encode this CDR3. J is TRBJ1-4 and V is TRBV5-1; D gene ambiguous. Germline V gene lookup returns CDR1 SGHRS and CDR2 YFSETQ. CDR3 length: 14 residues. Trimming took 0 bases from V and 0 from J, leaving 3 bases between them. CDR3 in amino acids: CASSLEATNEKLFF. The DNA for the CDR3 is TGCGCCAGCAGCTTGGAAGCAACTAATGAAAAACTGTTTTTT.

J is TRBJ1-3 and V is TRBV6-5; D remains ambiguous. The germline V and J ends were trimmed by 0 bases and 4 bases, with 7 bases remaining between them. Germline CDR1 is MNHEY and CDR2 is SVGAGI. The CDR3 is 14 residues long. In DNA form, the CDR3 reads TGTGCCAGCAGTTACTCGCCGACAGGAAACACCATATATTTT. This encodes CASSYSPTGNTIYF.

The genes are TRBV28 and TRBJ2-6; D unclear. CDR1 is MDHEN, CDR2 SYDVKM, per germline. Trimming left V 1 base short and J 0 bases short, with 7 bases between. This CDR3 comprises 16 residues. The CDR3 region has the DNA TGTGCCAGCAGTTTATCGCCAGACTCTGGGGCCAACGTCCTGACTTTC. Its protein product is CASSLSPDSGANVLTF.

The chain has TRBV18 and TRBJ1-1; D uncertain. V was shortened by 6 bases and J by 2 bases, with 13 bases between the two germline ends. The germline V gene has CDR1 KGHSH and CDR2 LQKENI. The CDR3 is 14 residues long. In DNA, the CDR3 is TGTGCCAGCTCCCTCTCTGAAGTTAACACTGAAGCTTTCTTT. This encodes CASSLSEVNTEAFF.

The rearrangement joins TRBV7-7 to TRBJ2-5; D ambiguous. Between the trimmed V and J ends, which lost 6 bases and 4 bases, there was a span of 6 bases. Germline V gene lookup returns CDR1 SSHAT and CDR2 FNYEAQ (reference sequence). The CDR3 is 11 amino acids. CDR3 sequence reads: CASRVGETQYF. The CDR3, as DNA: TGTGCCAGCAGGGTGGGAGAGACCCAGTACTTC.

DNA for the CDR3: TGTGCCAGCAGCTTAGCGGGGGACAGGGGAAACACCATATATTTT. It specifies CASSLAGDRGNTIYF. This rearrangement joins TRBV7-6 to TRBJ1-3; 8 bases fit TRBD1. Germline CDR1 is SGHVS and CDR2 is FNYEAQ. CDR3 length: 15 amino acids. The trim removed 0 bases at V and 4 bases at J, leaving 2 bases unmatched.

The chain carries TRBV5-3 and TRBJ2-7; tentative D call: TRBD2 (6 bases). TRBV5-3 is identified as an open reading frame with a role that is uncertain. The CDR3 length is 15 residues. V shed 4 bases and J shed 3 bases, with 17 bases lying between them. The CDR3 protein is CARSPNSGELYEQYF. The CDR3 coding sequence is TGTGCCAGAAGCCCTAATTCGGGAGAACTCTACGAGCAGTACTTC.

The chain combines TRBV5-5 with TRBJ1-1, with a weak D call TRBD1 (5 bases). There are 15 residues in the CDR3. The germline CDR1 and CDR2 sequences are SGHKS and YYEKEE (reference sequence). With 2 bases removed from V and 0 bases from J, the gap between germline ends came to 11 bases. CDR3 DNA sequence: TGTGCCAGCAGCTTTGGGGCGATTCTGAACACTGAAGCTTTCTTT. Its translation: CASSFGAILNTEAFF.

The chain carries TRBV5-4 and TRBJ2-7; TRBD2 might be the D (5 bases). V lost 4 bases and J 3 bases, leaving 14 bases between the germline ends. The CDR3 extends over 14 amino acids. Germline CDR1 and CDR2: SGHNT and YYREEE (reference sequence). The CDR3 spells CASSPREKNYEQYF. Here the CDR3 DNA reads TGTGCCAGCAGCCCCCGGGAAAAAAACTACGAGCAGTACTTC.

This chain uses TRBV28 with TRBJ1-1; D is possibly TRBD1 (5 bases). V shed 6 bases and J shed 7 bases, with 15 bases lying between them. The CDR3 spans 13 residues. CDR1 and CDR2 (germline): MDHEN, SYDVKM. The DNA of the CDR3 is TGTGCCAGCAGCCCCCCAGCGGGGGGTGAAGCTTTCTTT. Protein product: CASSPPAGGEAFF.

The rearrangement links TRBV2 to TRBJ1-6, with D perhaps TRBD1 (5 bases). Germline lookup yields CDR1 SNHLY and CDR2 FYNNEI. The CDR3 is 14 residues long. V lost 4 bases, J lost 9 bases, and 13 bases lay in between. The CDR3 coding sequence is TGTGCCAGCAGTGCTAAGGGGTTCGCTTCACCCCTCCACTTT. It is translated as CASSAKGFASPLHF.

The CDR3 protein is CASSSTPYSYEQYF. The CDR3 bases are TGTGCCAGCAGCTCCACCCCCTACTCCTACGAGCAGTACTTC. V usage is TRBV13 and J usage is TRBJ2-7, with D unresolved. V shed 4 bases and J shed 0 bases, with 10 bases lying between them. Germline V lookup: CDR1 PRHDT, CDR2 FYEKMQ (reference sequence). The CDR3 is 14 amino acids.

The chain couples TRBV7-9 to TRBJ1-1, with D unresolved. Germline V gene lookup returns CDR1 SEHNR and CDR2 FQNEAQ (reference sequence). The length of the CDR3 is 14 residues. The V end lost 2 bases, the J end lost 5 bases, and 12 bases lay between the germline ends. CDR3 coding DNA: TGTGCCAGCAGCTTACGCAGTGGGAGGACTGAAGCTTTCTTT. Its protein is CASSLRSGRTEAFF.

This chain links TRBV19 with TRBJ1-2, with D uncertain. The CDR3 runs 14 residues. Germline V gene data show CDR1 as LNHDA and CDR2 as SQIVND (reference sequence). V shed 6 bases and J shed 6 bases, with 17 bases lying between them. CDR3 sequence: CASRPVDRVDGYTF. For the CDR3, the DNA is TGTGCCAGTAGACCCGTTGACCGCGTTGATGGCTACACCTTC.

This chain joins TRBV6-1 and TRBJ1-2, with D possibly being TRBD1 (6 bases). Germline V lookup: CDR1 MNHNS, CDR2 SASEGT. V dropped 6 bases and J dropped 4 bases, with 15 bases sitting between them. This CDR3 is built from 14 residues. CDR3 bases: TGTGCCAGCAGACGGGGGGCGGGATCCTATGGCTACACCTTC. The encoded protein is CASRRGAGSYGYTF.

This chain connects TRBV7-9 to TRBJ1-1; 9 nucleotides line up with TRBD1. The V segment lost 5 bases and the J segment 1 base; nucleotides outside the gene matches: 8. There are 16 residues in the CDR3. Germline lookup yields CDR1 SEHNR and CDR2 FQNEAQ (reference sequence). The DNA for the CDR3 is TGTGCCAGCAGCCGCCGCCCGGACAGGGGGAACACTGAAGCTTTCTTT. This gives the protein CASSRRPDRGNTEAFF.

This rearrangement joins TRBV5-1 to TRBJ2-2; D gene unclear. The CDR3 spans 12 residues. V was trimmed by 1 base and J by 6 bases, leaving 4 bases between them. Germline loops: CDR1 SGHRS, CDR2 YFSETQ. The CDR3 spells CASSLYPGELFF. CDR3 coding DNA: TGCGCCAGCAGCTTGTATCCCGGGGAGCTGTTTTTT. The complete variable domain, with remaining parts taken from reference TRBV5-1 and TRBJ2-2, reads KAGVTQTPRYLIKTRGQQVTLSCSPISGHRSVSWYQQTPGQGLQFLFEYFSETQRNKGNFPGRFSGRQFSNSRSEMNVSTLELGDSALYLCASSLYPGELFFGEGSRLTVL.

The gene calls are TRBV2 and TRBJ1-1, with D tentatively TRBD1 (6 bases). CDR3 length equals 14 residues. Trimming pared 3 bases from V and 3 bases from J, leaving 11 bases between. Germline V gene lookup returns CDR1 SNHLY and CDR2 FYNNEI. CDR3 DNA sequence: TGTGCCAGCAGTGAGAGTCGGGGGCACACTGAAGCTTTCTTT. The encoded protein is CASSESRGHTEAFF. Filled out from reference TRBV2 and TRBJ1-1, the complete variable domain reads EPEVTQTPSHQVTQMGQEVILRCVPISNHLYFYWYRQILGQKVEFLVSFYNNEISEKSEIFDDQFSVERPDGSNFTLKIRSTKLEDSAMYFCASSESRGHTEAFFGQGTRLTVV.